This T cell receptor beta chain was recorded in a study of human T cells and chemical hapten exposure. About the research overall: Each patient's scalp received weekly diphenylcyclopropenone throughout the approximately 25-week study. Per-sample TCR yield variation was attributed mainly to small pooled library volume differences.

Noted time point: patch test 3, about 24 weeks after DPC sensitization. Treatment specified: therapeutic diphenylcyclopropenone sensitization with weekly scalp DPC. Unique molecular identifiers were linked by the library to individual cDNA molecules. TCRdb reprocessed the RACE reads via MiXCR and lists one record per CDR3 protein. In the table there are about 120,000 distinct CDR3 sequences, 10% to 12% of which are singletons. V lost 5 bases, J lost 7 bases, and 4 bases stayed unmatched. CDR3 size: 14 residues. Germline CDR1 MNHEY, CDR2 SMNVEV (reference sequence). The origin of this receptor is a woman in her forties or fifties with alopecia areata. Some clones in this sample may be carry-over from other donors' samples. The sample here was whole blood, taken in connection with sensitization to the hapten diphenylcyclopropenone (DPC). The chain has TRBV27 and TRBJ2-7; 14 bases agree with TRBD2. DNA for the CDR3: TGTGCCAGCAGTAGACTAGCGGGAGGGCTGGAGCAGTACTTC. Amino acid sequence: CASSRLAGGLEQYF.